The source of this T cell receptor beta chain is a study of blood T cell repertoires in COVID-19. Some clones are missing from TCRdb's copy, which holds only in-frame ones; the method was immunoSEQ multiplex PCR. Altogether roughly 270,000 clones are present, about 82% being singletons, with the ten largest covering less than 6.5%. This CDR3 has 14 amino acids. Trimming stripped 0 bases from V and 8 bases from J, with 12 bases between. Per germline, CDR1 SGDLS and CDR2 YYNGEE. The TCR sequence derives from a man aged 50-60 years with active or convalescent COVID-19. The chain combines TRBV9 with TRBJ2-1; D perhaps matches TRBD1 (7 bases). The sample comprised peripheral blood. CDR3 sequence (DNA): TGTGCCAGCAGCGTAGGACAGGGCGGGGATGAGCAGTTCTTC. Its protein is CASSVGQGGDEQFF.